This T cell receptor beta chain originates from a study of blood T cell repertoires in COVID-19. Study at large: PBMCs, B-cell-depleted T cells, or T cells were the source of the cDNA or gDNA that made up the material.

Per the study methods: Amplification of reference gene primers was used by the study to estimate nucleated cell counts. The repertoire was sequenced with immunoSEQ multiplex PCR; TCRdb's copy has only in-frame clones and lacks some. That table gives V, J and clone size, and the DNA gave D and trimming. The sample carries about 400,000 clones, around 90% recorded once. Germline CDR1 and CDR2: SNHLY and FYNNEI. V was clipped by 5 bases and J by 10 bases, with 15 bases between them. The CDR3 is made up of 13 amino acids. The study recruited people aged 18 to 89 years across about two dozen US areas. Cohorts were based on clinical histories the participants reported.

This rearrangement joins TRBV2 to TRBJ2-1; tentatively, D is TRBD1 (6 bases). The TCR was taken from a woman aged 40 to 55 with acute COVID-19. Sequencing was performed on PBMCs or T cells enriched from blood (not recorded which). CDR3 bases: TGTGCCAGCAGTTTTATTACAGGGAGCGAGCAGTTCTTC. This gives the protein CASSFITGSEQFF.